Shown below are 15 T cell receptor beta chains from a single sample sequenced in a study of blood T cell repertoires in COVID-19. Method: immunoSEQ multiplex PCR; TCRdb's copy keeps in-frame clones and lacks some. The table lists approximately 280,000 clones, around 90% of them singletons. Sequenced material: PBMCs or T cells enriched from blood (not recorded which). The source is a woman aged 40-49 years who had recovered from COVID-19.

V usage is TRBV7-9 and J usage is TRBJ2-7, with D maybe TRBD1 (6 bases). The ends were cut back, 5 bases at V and 4 bases at J, with 21 bases in the middle. The CDR3 loop spans 16 amino acids. Germline V lookup: CDR1 SEHNR, CDR2 FQNEAQ (reference sequence). In nucleotides, the CDR3 is TGTGCCAGCAGCGCGAAGACAGGATCCCCCCTTTACGAGCAGTACTTC. This translates into CASSAKTGSPLYEQYF. Together with reference TRBV7-9 and TRBJ2-7, the CDR3 gives the full variable domain: DTGVSQNPRHKITKRGQNVTFRCDPISEHNRLYWYRQTLGQGPEFLTYFQNEAQLEKSRLLSDRFSAERPKGSFSTLEIQRTEQGDSAMYLCASSAKTGSPLYEQYFGPGTRLTVT.

This chain joins TRBV4-3 and TRBJ2-1, with 10 positions matching TRBD2. From germline, CDR1 is LGHNA and CDR2 YSLEER. V trimming: 4 bases; J trimming: 7 bases; junction bases outside the gene matches: 4. CDR3 size: 14 residues. The CDR3 nucleotides are TGCGCCAGCAGCCGGCTAGCGGGAGCAAATGAGCAGTTCTTC. It encodes CASSRLAGANEQFF.

V gene TRBV28 combines with J gene TRBJ1-6; 9 bases map to TRBD1. The CDR3 has 15 residues. Losses at the gene ends were 11 bases for V and 9 bases for J; bases not matched to a gene: 14. CDR1 is MDHEN, CDR2 SYDVKM, per germline. CDR3 amino acids: CASRPGQGFGSPLHF. The CDR3 bases are TGTGCCTCGCGACCGGGACAGGGTTTTGGTTCACCCCTCCACTTT.

This clone was observed a single time. The rearrangement uses TRBV30 and TRBJ2-3, with D possibly TRBD1 on 6 matching bases. V was pared by 5 bases and J by 4 bases, with 10 bases between. Germline CDR1 and CDR2: GTSNPN and SVGIG (reference sequence). This CDR3 has 12 residues. The CDR3 loop reads CAWGTRSDTQYF. The CDR3 region has the DNA TGTGCCTGGGGGACAAGATCAGATACGCAGTATTTT.

This chain uses TRBV4-1 with TRBJ2-3; the D is unclear. V was cut by 8 bases and J by 2 bases, with 11 bases left in between. The germline CDR1 and CDR2 sequences are MGHRA and YSYEKL. The CDR3 length is 13 residues. CDR3 in DNA: TGCGCCAGCCGAGAACCGAACACAGATACGCAGTATTTT. This encodes CASREPNTDTQYF.

The CDR3 DNA is TGTGCCAGCAGAGGACAGGCGGGCGATGAGCAGTTCTTC. It is translated as CASRGQAGDEQFF. The chain has TRBV12-3 or TRBV12-4 and TRBJ2-1; 7 nucleotides align to TRBD1. CDR3 length: 13 amino acids. V lost 6 bases, J lost 8 bases, and 7 bases stayed unmatched.

DNA for the CDR3: TGTGCCAGCAGCTTAGGCGCTAGCGTGAGGGGAGAGACCCAGTACTTC. Protein sequence: CASSLGASVRGETQYF. V and J are TRBV7-9 and TRBJ2-5, with a tentative D call TRBD2 (6 bases). Trimming took 1 base from V and 4 from J, leaving 16 bases between them. Germline V lookup: CDR1 SEHNR, CDR2 FQNEAQ (reference sequence). This CDR3 spans 16 amino acids.

The chain couples TRBV7-2 to TRBJ2-7; possible D gene TRBD1, 6 bases. V was shortened by 5 bases and J by 0 bases, with 11 bases between the two germline ends. The germline V gene encodes CDR1 SGHTA and CDR2 FQGNSA. The CDR3 has 14 residues. The CDR3 protein is CASSRDRSSYEQYF. DNA for the CDR3: TGTGCCAGCAGCCGCGACAGGAGCTCCTACGAGCAGTACTTC.

In this sample, this clone turned up once. This CDR3 is CASSEDRGGEAFF. In DNA, the CDR3 is TGTGCCAGCAGCGAGGACAGGGGTGGTGAAGCTTTCTTT. V gene TRBV7-3 combines with J gene TRBJ1-1; 9 bases fit TRBD1. Looked up from germline, CDR1 is SGHTA and CDR2 is FQGTGA. The CDR3 totals 13 residues. The V segment lost 5 bases and the J segment 7 bases; nucleotides outside the gene matches: 5.

The chain joins TRBV6-5 to TRBJ2-4; a possible D gene is TRBD1 (5 bases). The germline V gene encodes CDR1 MNHEY and CDR2 SVGAGI. V dropped 0 bases and J dropped 1 base, with 10 bases sitting between them. CDR3 size: 16 residues. The CDR3 nucleotides read TGTGCCAGCAGTTACTCGATATCAGGGGCCAAAAACATTCAGTACTTC. It yields the protein CASSYSISGAKNIQYF.

The chain links TRBV7-2 to TRBJ2-1; TRBD2 aligns across 7 bases. The length of the CDR3 is 15 residues. Germline V CDR1 and CDR2: SGHTA, FQGNSA. J gave up 2 bases and V 5 bases, and 6 bases lay outside the gene matches. CDR3 nucleotides: TGTGCCAGCAGCGGTGTGGGAGGGCCCTACAATGAGCAGTTCTTC. Translating it yields CASSGVGGPYNEQFF.

This clone was seen a single time. The chain is built from TRBV3-1 (or the pseudogene TRBV3-2) and TRBJ2-2; D gene unclear. Trimming removed 4 bases at V and 4 bases at J, with 10 bases between. This CDR3 spans 14 amino acids. The germline CDR1 and CDR2 sequences are LGHDT and YNNKEL (reference sequence). Written as DNA, the CDR3 is TGTGCCAGCAGCCTGCGAGCGAGCACCGGGGAGCTGTTTTTT. It codes for CASSLRASTGELFF.

The genes are TRBV18 and TRBJ2-3, with TRBD2 identical over 8 bases. After removal of 0 bases from V and 5 bases from J, the junction contained 7 bases not matched to a gene. Germline-derived CDR1 and CDR2 are KGHSH and LQKENI. This CDR3 has 16 amino acids. Here the CDR3 reads CASSPPTGLVGDTQYF. Written as DNA, the CDR3 is TGTGCCAGCTCACCACCAACGGGACTAGTCGGAGATACGCAGTATTTT.

Written as DNA, the CDR3 is TGCAGTGCTAGTCCCTTACAGGGAGCGAAGAAGCAGTACTTC. It encodes CSASPLQGAKKQYF. The genes are TRBV20-1 and TRBJ2-7; possible D gene TRBD1, 6 bases. Per the germline V gene, CDR1 is DFQATT and CDR2 is SNEGSKA (reference sequence). V gave up 3 bases and J gave up 8 bases, with 20 bases separating them. There are 14 residues in the CDR3.

The chain joins TRBV28 to TRBJ2-7; 12 nucleotides line up with TRBD2. The CDR3 covers 16 residues. The germline V gene encodes CDR1 MDHEN and CDR2 SYDVKM. The V and J ends lost 8 bases and 2 bases, in that order; junction bases with no gene match: 10. DNA of the CDR3: TGTGCCAGCGGACTTGAAGGACTAGCGGGGACCTACGAGCAGTACTTC. Translation gives CASGLEGLAGTYEQYF.